The source of this T cell receptor (beta chain) is a study of blood T cells in healthy people across ages. This CDR3 has 17 residues. Between the trimmed V and J ends, which lost 0 bases and 7 bases, there was a span of 23 bases. Germline CDR1 SGHRS, CDR2 YFSETQ. A J-beta primer mix and a sample-barcoded 5' primer were used in a second PCR of about 6 to 12 cycles. One entry per CDR3 protein results from TCRdb running MiXCR on the 5' RACE reads. The profile shows more than 800,000 distinct CDR3 sequences, 25% to 30% of them singletons. The chain links TRBV5-1 to TRBJ2-7; tentatively, D is TRBD1 (5 bases). The TCR originated in a woman of 80 years or more in good health. The source material was blood. CDR3 nucleotide sequence: TGCGCCAGCAGCTTGGCTTTTCCGGCAGGGCCGATCGGGGAGCAGTACTTC. It yields the protein CASSLAFPAGPIGEQYF.